This T cell receptor (beta chain) was retrieved from a study of T cell responses to AZD1222 COVID-19 vaccine. The study's findings and limits: Two doses of AZD1222 preceded a rise in Spike-specific TCR breadth and depth. A mostly white British donor set with more females was recruited, and clonal diversity was possibly underestimated.

Germline V gene sequence: CDR1 SGHAT, CDR2 FQNNGV. The CDR3 extends over 14 amino acids. Between the trimmed V and J ends, which lost 3 bases and 4 bases, there was a span of 12 bases. The data were produced by immunoSEQ multiplex PCR, yet TCRdb's version contains in-frame clones alone and is incomplete. The sample includes 150,000 to 200,000 clones, 85% to 95% of them seen just once. Comments on this clone: Its antigen remains unidentified.

This sequence was found in an adult who received the MenACWY meningococcal vaccine as a control. Sample: peripheral blood, taken 28 days after the second dose of the MenACWY control vaccine. The chain employs TRBV11-2 and TRBJ1-1; D is perhaps TRBD1 (6 bases). CDR3 loop: CASSLGGPVTEAFF. The CDR3, as DNA: TGTGCCAGCAGCTTGGGGGGGCCGGTCACTGAAGCTTTCTTT.